The clone carrying this TCR beta chain showed up just a few times. Its antigen remains unidentified. These data are taken from a study of T-cell memory formation after mild COVID-19. V gave up 5 bases and J gave up 6 bases, with 15 bases separating them. The CDR3 is 14 amino acids. Germline assignment: CDR1 SGHTA and CDR2 FQGNSA. The TCR alpha and TCR beta cDNA libraries, bearing sample barcodes and UMIs, were generated by 5'RACE using constant-segment primers. TCRdb itself ran the 5' RACE reads through MiXCR, one entry per CDR3 protein. The sample has 400,000 to 450,000 distinct CDR3 sequences; about a sixth are singletons. Study-level results: Pre-infection memory harbored some responding clones, suggesting cross-reactive memory joined. Contracting CD4+ clones sat mainly in CM and EM; CD8+ in EMRA.

The rearrangement links TRBV7-2 to TRBJ2-3; D is uncertain. The source material was PBMCs or a T cell subset sorted from them (not recorded which). The receptor's source is a man younger than 35 who had mild COVID-19 (a few samples of this study predate the infection). Cell type and time point are not known. CDR3 residues: CASSPPQLWDTQYF. CDR3 nucleotide sequence: TGTGCCAGCAGCCCACCCCAACTTTGGGATACGCAGTATTTT.